Below are 12 T cell receptor beta chains sequenced from a single sample in a study of shared clonotypes between healthy human individuals. Naive CD8 cells, CD45RO-negative and positively selected for CCR7, excluded terminally differentiated effector memory CD45RA+ cells. Repertoires were generated with immunoSEQ multiplex PCR, while TCRdb's copy carries only in-frame clones and drops some. The table has about 2 million clones, approximately 94% seen once. Sample: naive CD8+ T cells sorted from blood. These receptors all come from a man between 18 and 35 years old in good health.

On this clone: Other DNA variants within this sample encode the same CDR3. The chain carries TRBV11-2 and TRBJ2-7, with D unclear. The CDR3 contains 12 residues. Trimming stripped 4 bases from V and 2 bases from J, with 6 bases between. Germline values: CDR1 SGHAT, CDR2 FQNNGV. This CDR3 is CASSSDTYEQYF. CDR3 coding DNA: TGTGCCAGCAGCTCCGATACCTACGAGCAGTACTTC.

The chain couples TRBV12-5 to TRBJ2-7; D is unresolved. The ends were cut back, 5 bases at V and 0 bases at J, with 8 bases in the middle. The CDR3 is 13 residues long. Germline values: CDR1 LGHNT, CDR2 FRNRAP. The CDR3 region has the DNA TGTGCTAGTGGTCCCGCCAGCTCCTACGAGCAGTACTTC. Protein product: CASGPASSYEQYF.

As DNA, the CDR3 is TGTGCCAGCAGTTACTCGGGGTACAACACTGAAGCTTTCTTT. Translated, it gives CASSYSGYNTEAFF. The chain recombines TRBV6-5 with TRBJ1-1, with no clear D. This CDR3 region has 14 residues. Deletions cut 0 bases from V and 2 bases from J, with 7 bases between. Germline V gene data show CDR1 as MNHEY and CDR2 as SVGAGI.

The chain recombines TRBV9 with TRBJ2-5, with D maybe TRBD2 (7 bases). Germline V gene lookup returns CDR1 SGDLS and CDR2 YYNGEE. The CDR3 length is 14 residues. V lost 4 bases and J 4 bases, leaving 14 bases between the germline ends. CDR3 region: CASSPGLGGETQYF. The CDR3 nucleotides read TGTGCCAGCAGCCCCGGACTAGGGGGAGAGACCCAGTACTTC.

This chain joins TRBV6-1 and TRBJ2-7; 10 bases fit TRBD1. This CDR3 has 13 residues. The germline V gene has CDR1 MNHNS and CDR2 SASEGT. The J segment lost 6 bases and the V segment lost 7 bases, leaving 6 bases of the junction unmatched. The CDR3 loop reads CASNPGTGVEQYF. The CDR3 DNA follows: TGTGCCAGCAATCCTGGGACAGGGGTCGAGCAGTACTTC.

The rearrangement links TRBV12-5 to TRBJ2-7; D assignment may be TRBD1 or TRBD2 (5 bases each). V lost 4 bases to trimming and J lost 5 bases, with 21 bases between them. The CDR3 contains 16 residues. The germline V gene encodes CDR1 LGHNT and CDR2 FRNRAP. CDR3 DNA: TGTGCTAGTGGTTCGGCCACGGGGCCTGTTGAGAACGAGCAGTACTTC. It codes for CASGSATGPVENEQYF.

The gene calls are TRBV10-3 and TRBJ2-7, with D maybe TRBD1 (6 bases). The CDR3 is made up of 14 amino acids. Trimming left V 4 bases short and J 0 bases short, with 10 bases between. The V gene's germline CDR1 is ENHRY and CDR2 SYGVKD. The CDR3 here is CAISGQGFSYEQYF. The CDR3 nucleotides are TGTGCCATCAGTGGCCAGGGGTTCTCCTACGAGCAGTACTTC.

V gene TRBV30 combines with J gene TRBJ1-6; 7 bases align to TRBD1. Germline CDR1 is GTSNPN and CDR2 is SVGIG (reference sequence). The CDR3 loop spans 13 amino acids. The V and J ends lost 2 bases and 7 bases, in that order; junction bases with no gene match: 2. CDR3 bases: TGTGCCTGGAGTACAGGGGCGAATTCACCCCTCCACTTT. As protein: CAWSTGANSPLHF.

The chain uses TRBV30 and TRBJ1-5; 8 bases align to TRBD1. CDR1 and CDR2 from the germline V gene are GTSNPN and SVGIG (reference sequence). Trimming took 2 bases from V and 7 from J; bases not matched to a gene: 4. This CDR3 comprises 13 residues. DNA for the CDR3: TGTGCCTGGAGTATGGACAGGGACCAGCCCCAGCATTTT. Its protein product is CAWSMDRDQPQHF.

J is TRBJ2-1 and V is TRBV2; 8 nucleotides align to TRBD1. CDR1 and CDR2 from the germline V gene are SNHLY and FYNNEI. With 4 bases clipped from V and 7 bases from J, the junction kept 9 bases outside the gene matches. The CDR3 length is 15 residues. The CDR3 DNA reads TGTGCCAGCAGTGCTTCCCAGGGGGCTAGGAATGAGCAGTTCTTC. It specifies CASSASQGARNEQFF. The full variable domain, its missing parts supplied by reference TRBV2 and TRBJ2-1, is EPEVTQTPSHQVTQMGQEVILRCVPISNHLYFYWYRQILGQKVEFLVSFYNNEISEKSEIFDDQFSVERPDGSNFTLKIRSTKLEDSAMYFCASSASQGARNEQFFGPGTRLTVL.

This chain uses TRBV15 with TRBJ1-6, with D uncertain. V was trimmed by 5 bases and J by 7 bases, leaving 9 bases between them. Germline lookup yields CDR1 LNHNV and CDR2 YYDKDF (reference sequence). The CDR3 covers 13 residues. CDR3 DNA sequence: TGTGCCACCAGCGCGGACCCCAATTCACCCCTCCACTTT. This codes for CATSADPNSPLHF.

In regard to this clone: A read error may account for a junction end that differs from germline. CDR3 residues: CASSFNDGGGETQYF. In DNA form, the CDR3 reads TGTGCTAGCAGTTTCAATGATGGGGGGGGCGAGACCCAGTACTTC. The chain links TRBV7-7 to TRBJ2-5, with D maybe TRBD2 (7 bases). Germline V gene lookup returns CDR1 SSHAT and CDR2 FNYEAQ (reference sequence). CDR3 length: 15 residues. Variable domain in full (rest from reference TRBV7-7 and TRBJ2-5): GAGVSQSPRYKVTKRGQDVTLRCDPISSHATLYWYQQALGQGPEFLTYFNYEAQPDKSGLPSDRFSAERPEGSISTLTIQRTEQRDSAMYRCASSFNDGGGETQYFGPGTRLLVL.